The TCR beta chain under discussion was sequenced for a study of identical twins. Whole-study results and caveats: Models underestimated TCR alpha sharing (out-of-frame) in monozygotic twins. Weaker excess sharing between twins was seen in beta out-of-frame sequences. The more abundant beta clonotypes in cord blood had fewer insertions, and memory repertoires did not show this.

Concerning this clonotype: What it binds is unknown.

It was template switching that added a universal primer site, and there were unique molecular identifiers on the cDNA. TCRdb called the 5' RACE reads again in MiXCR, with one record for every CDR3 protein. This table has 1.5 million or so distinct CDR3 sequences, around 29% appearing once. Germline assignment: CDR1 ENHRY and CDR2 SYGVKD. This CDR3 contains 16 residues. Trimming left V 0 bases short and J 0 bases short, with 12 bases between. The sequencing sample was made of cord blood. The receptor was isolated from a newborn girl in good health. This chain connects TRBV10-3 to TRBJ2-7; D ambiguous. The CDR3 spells CAISESGKDLSYEQYF. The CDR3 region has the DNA TGTGCCATCAGTGAGTCGGGAAAGGACCTCTCCTACGAGCAGTACTTC.